The clone carrying this TCR beta chain was recorded a few times. Its antigen is unidentified. MiXCR, applied by TCRdb to the reads, yields one record per CDR3 protein. Of roughly 990,000 distinct CDR3 sequences in the sample, approximately 30% were seen once. The sample belongs to a study of T cell repertoires in cytomegalovirus infection. This CDR3 comprises 12 residues. V lost 6 bases to trimming and J lost 8 bases, with 11 bases between them. The V gene's germline CDR1 is ENHRY and CDR2 SYGVKD. This TCR was recovered from a human donor in good health (CMV status not recorded). Some clones in this sample may be carry-over from other donors' samples. The specimen comprised cultured CD8+ T cells from PBMCs, sampled from culture after CMV antigen stimulation. V is TRBV10-3 and J is TRBJ1-5; D is ambiguous. CDR3 region: CAISPTGEPQHF. In DNA, the CDR3 is TGTGCCATCAGCCCAACCGGTGAGCCCCAGCATTTT.